Presented here are 16 T cell receptor beta chains from one specimen sequenced in a study of blood T cell repertoires in COVID-19. Only in-frame clones appear in the TCRdb table, and some are missing; sequencing was by immunoSEQ multiplex PCR. This table has 100,000 to 150,000 clones, approximately 83% appearing once. The sample consisted of peripheral blood. These receptors were obtained from a man aged 55-75 years with acute or convalescent COVID-19.

V and J are TRBV19 and TRBJ1-5, with 11 bases fitting TRBD1. Trimming removed 4 bases from V and 2 bases from J; junction bases left unmatched: 10. The CDR3 runs 18 residues. CDR1 is LNHDA and CDR2 is SQIVND in the germline V gene (reference sequence). CDR3: CASSTGTGGQLRNQPQHF. For the CDR3, the DNA is TGTGCCAGTAGTACTGGGACAGGGGGTCAACTCCGCAATCAGCCCCAGCATTTT. Drawing the rest from reference TRBV19 and TRBJ1-5, the complete variable domain is DGGITQSPKYLFRKEGQNVTLSCEQNLNHDAMYWYRQDPGQGLRLIYYSQIVNDFQKGDIAEGYSVSREKKESFPLTVTSAQKNPTAFYLCASSTGTGGQLRNQPQHFGDGTRLSIL.

The CDR3 spells CAWSLRASGIQSSYEQYF. CDR3 DNA sequence: TGTGCCTGGAGTCTTAGGGCTAGCGGGATTCAATCCTCCTACGAGCAGTACTTC. This chain connects TRBV30 to TRBJ2-7; 9 bases line up with TRBD2. CDR1 and CDR2 (germline): GTSNPN, SVGIG (reference sequence). The CDR3 extends over 18 amino acids. J gave up 0 bases and V 2 bases, and 14 bases lay outside the gene matches.

J is TRBJ1-1 and V is TRBV6-1; no definite D call. V gave up 1 base and J gave up 3 bases, with 6 bases separating them. This CDR3 spans 13 amino acids. The V gene's germline CDR1 is MNHNS and CDR2 SASEGT. The CDR3 bases are TGTGCCAGCAGTGAAGGGCCTGACACTGAAGCTTTCTTT. Protein sequence: CASSEGPDTEAFF.

This clone was counted a single time. The rearrangement links TRBV7-8 to TRBJ1-1; D unresolved. This CDR3 contains 14 residues. V shed 2 bases and J shed 1 base, with 8 bases lying between them. Germline V lookup: CDR1 SGHVS, CDR2 FQNEAQ. CDR3 DNA sequence: TGTGCCAGCAGCTTAATAGCTAAGAACACTGAAGCTTTCTTT. It codes for CASSLIAKNTEAFF.

J is TRBJ1-2 and V is TRBV28; D remains unclear. Trimming cost V 4 bases and J 2 bases, with 17 bases left between them. The CDR3 covers 16 residues. Germline V gives CDR1 MDHEN, CDR2 SYDVKM. CDR3 nucleotides: TGTGCCAGCAGTTCCCCGAGAGGCAGTACCAACTATGGCTACACCTTC. Its protein product is CASSSPRGSTNYGYTF.

The chain recombines TRBV4-2 with TRBJ2-5; 7 bases align to TRBD1. Germline lookup yields CDR1 LGHNA and CDR2 YNFKEQ. This CDR3 comprises 14 residues. V was pared by 4 bases and J by 2 bases, with 4 bases of the junction left unmatched. CDR3 DNA sequence: TGTGCCAGCAGCCCGCGACAGGGACAAGAGACCCAGTACTTC. It translates to CASSPRQGQETQYF.

This clone was found a few times. The chain employs TRBV24-1 and TRBJ1-1; D remains unclear. The V end lost 2 bases, the J end lost 7 bases, and 4 bases lay between the germline ends. CDR3 length: 11 residues. The germline V gene encodes CDR1 KGHDR and CDR2 SFDVKD. The CDR3 DNA follows: TGTGCCACCAGTGATTCCTATGAAGCTTTCTTT. Protein sequence: CATSDSYEAFF.

Here the CDR3 DNA reads TGTGCCAGTAGCAGCTCCCCAGGCACCCGCTCCGGCTACACCTTC. This sequence encodes CASSSSPGTRSGYTF. The chain employs TRBV19 and TRBJ1-2; the D is unclear. Germline V gives CDR1 LNHDA, CDR2 SQIVND (reference sequence). The CDR3 covers 15 residues. V dropped 6 bases and J dropped 8 bases, with 22 bases sitting between them. The full variable domain, completed using reference TRBV19 and TRBJ1-2, is DGGITQSPKYLFRKEGQNVTLSCEQNLNHDAMYWYRQDPGQGLRLIYYSQIVNDFQKGDIAEGYSVSREKKESFPLTVTSAQKNPTAFYLCASSSSPGTRSGYTFGSGTRLTVV.

The chain uses TRBV18 and TRBJ2-3, with 11 nucleotides matching TRBD2. Trimming removed 6 bases from V and 4 bases from J; junction bases left unmatched: 6. The CDR3 extends over 15 amino acids. The germline V gene has CDR1 KGHSH and CDR2 LQKENI. This chain's CDR3 is CASSLLAGGPDTQYF. CDR3 in DNA: TGTGCCAGCTCGCTGCTAGCGGGAGGCCCAGATACGCAGTATTTT.

The chain employs TRBV24-1 and TRBJ2-2; tentative D call: TRBD2 (6 bases). The V end was cut by 0 bases, the J end by 4 bases, with 11 bases between. The CDR3 loop spans 16 amino acids. From germline, CDR1 is KGHDR and CDR2 SFDVKD. CDR3 sequence reads: CATSDLSGVGTGELFF. The CDR3 DNA sequence: TGTGCCACCAGTGATTTGTCGGGGGTAGGCACCGGGGAGCTGTTTTTT.

The rearrangement links TRBV19 to TRBJ2-5; D may be TRBD1 (5 bases). Deletions cut 5 bases from V and 2 bases from J, with 9 bases between. Per germline, CDR1 LNHDA and CDR2 SQIVND (reference sequence). CDR3 length: 13 residues. The CDR3 bases are TGTGCCAGTAGTCGTCCAGGGCAAGAGACCCAGTACTTC. Translated: CASSRPGQETQYF.

This clone was seen once. The V and J genes are TRBV6-6 and TRBJ2-7, with a tentative D call TRBD1 (6 bases). V gave up 6 bases and J gave up 5 bases, with 14 bases separating them. CDR1 and CDR2 (germline): MNHNY, SVGAGI (reference sequence). The CDR3 runs 13 residues. The CDR3 DNA reads as TGTGCCAGCAGCGCACAGGGTACCCACGAGCAGTACTTC. Encoded protein: CASSAQGTHEQYF.

The chain recombines TRBV4-1 with TRBJ1-2; TRBD1 matches at 7 bases. Germline V gene data show CDR1 as MGHRA and CDR2 as YSYEKL. The trim removed 4 bases at V and 4 bases at J, leaving 12 bases unmatched. The CDR3 runs to 16 residues. CDR3 region: CASSPLRDSLTYGYTF. CDR3 sequence (DNA): TGCGCCAGCAGCCCCCTCCGGGACAGCCTGACCTATGGCTACACCTTC.

The gene calls are TRBV25-1 and TRBJ1-1, with D unclear. The CDR3 spans 12 residues. V was trimmed by 4 bases and J by 12 bases, leaving 15 bases between them. Germline CDR1 reads MGHDK; CDR2 reads SYGVNS. In nucleotides, the CDR3 is TGTGCCAGCAGTGCGGCGGGCACTGAGCCTTTCTTT. This gives the protein CASSAAGTEPFF.

The rearrangement links TRBV3-1 (or the pseudogene TRBV3-2) to TRBJ1-2; unclear D gene. The CDR3 length is 13 residues. The ends were cut back, 2 bases at V and 8 bases at J, with 12 bases in the middle. From germline, CDR1 is LGHDT and CDR2 YNNKEL (reference sequence). The CDR3 nucleotides read TGTGCCAGCAGCCAACTCCAGGCTCGAGGCTACACCTTC. This translates into CASSQLQARGYTF.

The V and J genes are TRBV28 and TRBJ2-2; possibly TRBD2 for D (6 bases). V gave up 2 bases and J gave up 3 bases, with 10 bases separating them. The CDR3 totals 15 residues. From germline, CDR1 is MDHEN and CDR2 SYDVKM. CDR3 sequence (DNA): TGTGCCAGCAGTTTAGCGGGAACACACACCGGGGAGCTGTTTTTT. It yields the protein CASSLAGTHTGELFF.